This TCR beta chain was recorded in a study of cytomegalovirus exposure and HLA in healthy donors. Note on this clone: The antigen is unknown.

Findings and caveats of the study: The study carried out a later analysis of TCR beta sequences. It associated about 15,000 of them with specific HLA alleles at a false discovery rate of 0.05. The authors listed around 150 TCR beta chains as cytomegalovirus-associated. One cluster of highly shared sequence variants probably arose as a sequencing artifact. Presence/absence analyses rested on an assumption that sequencing depth was roughly uniform across donors.

After removal of 6 bases from V and 10 bases from J, the junction contained 14 bases not matched to a gene. This CDR3 contains 15 residues. CDR1 is MNHEY, CDR2 SVGAGI, per germline. The PCR ran on 60 Vbeta and 13 Jbeta primers. Sequencing used immunoSEQ multiplex PCR; TCRdb keeps in-frame clones, though not all of them. The sample lists more than 90,000 clones, around four fifths occurring once. The TCR originated in a man aged 35 to 55 in good health and CMV-seropositive. Input material: PBMCs. V gene TRBV6-5 combines with J gene TRBJ2-1; 8 nucleotides align to TRBD2. CDR3 region: CASRQSGGSLGEQFF. In DNA form, the CDR3 reads TGTGCCAGCAGGCAGAGCGGGGGTAGCCTAGGGGAGCAGTTCTTC.